This T cell receptor (beta chain) was found in a study of regulatory T cells in long-lasting Graves disease. Findings and limits, study-wide: Persistent disease preferred TRBV28, TRBJ1-2 and TRBJ2-5.

This CDR3 spans 16 amino acids. CDR1 SGHAT and CDR2 FQNNGV come from the germline V gene. Trimming removed 0 bases from V and 3 bases from J, with 15 bases in between. The time point was: newly diagnosed GD, antithyroid drugs for less than 3 months. After RNA was extracted from PBMCs, the TCR library was made from it. The authors diagnosed Graves' disease using American Thyroid Association guidelines. This clonotype was observed many times. The target antigen is unknown. Library construction for TCR beta used iRepertoire HTBI primers and Arm-PCR of CDR3 regions. In TCRdb, the multiplex PCR reads were re-called with MiXCR into one record per CDR3 protein. The sample has approximately 540,000 distinct CDR3 sequences; 9.5% to 15% are singletons. These records were also assigned to another study, of T cells in Graves' hyperthyroidism and ophthalmopathy. That study reports: In simple terms, a model built on 13 V-J features told ophthalmopathy apart from stable hyperthyroidism.

The sequence came from a woman in her twenties or thirties with Graves disease. The chain combines TRBV11-2 with TRBJ2-7; D gene uncertain. This sample comprised peripheral blood mononuclear cells (PBMCs), obtained at new diagnosis, from a patient treated with antithyroid drugs. CDR3 region: CASSLDLPDVVYEQYF. CDR3 nucleotide sequence: TGTGCCAGCAGCTTAGATCTCCCTGACGTGGTCTACGAGCAGTACTTC.